A selection of T cell receptor beta chains follows, all from one sample in a study of T cell responses to AZD1222 COVID-19 vaccine. Sequenced by immunoSEQ multiplex PCR; TCRdb stores in-frame clones only, minus some. The data hold approximately 120,000 clones, with 87% observed a single time. The sample in question was peripheral blood, obtained 28 days after the second AZD1222 dose. The receptors were gathered from an adult who received the AZD1222 COVID-19 vaccine. Both conserved end residues are part of each CDR3. Fields, in order: V gene, J gene, D gene, clone size, CDR3 protein, CDR3 DNA. D genes are given only for firm matches. The size entry is marked missing in some rows and otherwise reads once, few, many or a size class.

>TRBV7-3|TRBJ2-2|TRBD2|once
CASSSFPLADETGELFF
TGTGCCAGCAGCTCCTTCCCGCTAGCGGATGAGACCGGGGAGCTGTTTTTT
>TRBV30|TRBJ2-1|TRBD2|-
CAWSPVYGLAGGLVYNEQFF
TGTGCCTGGAGCCCGGTTTATGGACTAGCGGGGGGGTTGGTATACAATGAGCAGTTCTTC
>TRBV2|TRBJ1-2|TRBD1|-
CASSEVGTGDGYTF
TGTGCCAGCAGTGAAGTAGGGACAGGGGATGGCTACACCTTC
>TRBV7-8|TRBJ2-7|-|-
CASSLSDRRYEQYF
TGTGCCAGCAGCCTATCGGACAGAAGATACGAGCAGTACTTC
>TRBV5-1|TRBJ2-7|-|-
CASSLLSGTLLEQYF
TGCGCCAGCAGCTTGCTTAGCGGAACCCTCTTGGAGCAGTACTTC
>TRBV19|TRBJ1-6|-|-
CASSIIGNSPLHF
TGTGCCAGTAGTATAATAGGGAATTCACCCCTCCACTTT
>TRBV6-4|TRBJ1-5|-|-
CASTQQGFNQPQHF
TGTGCCAGCACCCAACAGGGTTTTAATCAGCCCCAGCATTTT
>TRBV15|TRBJ2-4|-|-
CATSVGIEGSIQYF
TGTGCCACCAGCGTAGGTATCGAGGGGAGCATTCAGTACTTC
>TRBV6-2/TRBV6-3|TRBJ2-5|-|-
CASSTSIRETQYF
TGTGCCAGCAGTACAAGCATTCGAGAGACCCAGTACTTC
>TRBV18|TRBJ1-1|-|-
CASSPLRDTSVNTEAFF
TGTGCCAGCTCACCACTAAGGGACACATCCGTGAACACTGAAGCTTTCTTT
>TRBV5-8|TRBJ2-7|-|-
CASSLVSRGRSYEQYF
TGTGCCAGCAGCTTGGTTAGTCGGGGCAGATCCTACGAGCAGTACTTC
>TRBV19|TRBJ1-5|-|-
CASSIGGQPQHF
TGTGCCAGTAGTATAGGGGGCCAGCCCCAGCATTTT
>TRBV11-2|TRBJ1-1|TRBD1|few
CASHRRKTGGSPNTEAFF
TGTGCCAGTCACCGTCGAAAAACAGGGGGCAGCCCGAACACTGAAGCTTTCTTT
>TRBV6-5|TRBJ1-1|-|-
CASSYSLWGAEAFF
TGTGCCAGCAGTTACTCCCTCTGGGGGGCTGAAGCTTTCTTT
>TRBV5-4|TRBJ1-1|TRBD1|-
CASSLPTGESTEAFF
TGTGCCAGCAGCTTACCGACAGGGGAGTCCACTGAAGCTTTCTTT
>TRBV6-5|TRBJ2-2|-|-
CASSRSPGANGELFF
TGTGCCAGCAGTCGGAGCCCGGGGGCGAACGGGGAGCTGTTTTTT
>TRBV5-6|TRBJ1-5|-|few
CASSLFFQGSDQPQHF
TGTGCCAGCAGCTTGTTTTTCCAGGGCTCGGATCAGCCCCAGCATTTT
>TRBV9|TRBJ2-4|-|-
CASSVLRLEENLDLAKNIQYF
TGTGCCAGCAGCGTACTTAGACTAGAGGAGAATTTGGACCTAGCCAAAAACATTCAGTACTTC
>TRBV15|TRBJ2-2|-|-
CATSSQGQNTGELFF
TGTGCCACCAGCAGCCAGGGACAGAACACCGGGGAGCTGTTTTTT
>TRBV27|TRBJ1-6|-|-
CATGNSYNSPLHF
TGTGCCACAGGGAATTCCTATAATTCACCCCTCCACTTT
>TRBV19|TRBJ2-3|-|-
CASSIWETGTDTQYF
TGTGCCAGTAGTATTTGGGAGACGGGAACAGATACGCAGTATTTT
>TRBV3-1/TRBV3-2|TRBJ2-1|TRBD2|-
CASSFIAGAYNEQFF
TGTGCCAGCAGCTTCATAGCGGGAGCCTACAATGAGCAGTTCTTC
>TRBV10-3|TRBJ2-1|TRBD2|-
CAGGTRSFDEQFF
TGTGCGGGGGGGACGCGGAGTTTCGATGAGCAGTTCTTC
>TRBV7-8|TRBJ1-3|TRBD1|-
CASGSSPGQGTTIYF
TGTGCCAGCGGATCAAGCCCGGGACAGGGAACCACCATATATTTT
>TRBV7-9|TRBJ2-7|-|-
CASSLSRGPTGRSSYEQYF
TGTGCCAGCAGCTTAAGTCGGGGCCCCACAGGCCGCAGCTCCTACGAGCAGTACTTC
>TRBV27|TRBJ2-1|TRBD1|-
CASSLRRDSLSETINEQFF
TGTGCCAGCAGTTTACGTCGGGACAGCCTTTCCGAAACCATCAATGAGCAGTTCTTC
>TRBV3-1/TRBV3-2|TRBJ2-5|-|-
CASSLRGRQETQYF
TGTGCCAGCAGTCTCAGGGGACGACAAGAGACCCAGTACTTC
>TRBV5-6|TRBJ2-5|-|-
CASSLSGVGETQYF
TGTGCCAGCAGCTTGTCCGGGGTTGGGGAGACCCAGTACTTC
>TRBV7-2|TRBJ2-3|TRBD2|-
CASSSGTSGKDTQYF
TGTGCCAGCAGCTCGGGGACTAGCGGGAAAGATACGCAGTATTTT
>TRBV6-6|TRBJ2-5|TRBD2|-
CASSQLAGKLQETQYF
TGTGCCAGCAGCCAGCTAGCGGGAAAACTCCAAGAGACCCAGTACTTC
>TRBV3-1/TRBV3-2|TRBJ1-1|-|-
CASSQHRAEGTEAFF
TGTGCCAGCAGCCAGCACAGGGCGGAGGGCACTGAAGCTTTCTTT
>TRBV27|TRBJ1-5|-|-
CASSLSGGGNQPQHF
TGTGCCAGCAGTTTAAGCGGGGGTGGCAATCAGCCCCAGCATTTT
>TRBV7-2|TRBJ1-2|-|-
CASSVPGINYGYTF
TGTGCCAGCAGCGTCCCAGGGATTAACTATGGCTACACCTTC
>TRBV20-1|TRBJ1-1|-|-
CSARENTEAFF
TGCAGTGCTAGGGAGAACACTGAAGCTTTCTTT
>TRBV7-9|TRBJ2-5|TRBD2|-
CASSYSLAAHGETQYF
TGTGCCAGCAGCTACTCCCTAGCGGCCCATGGGGAGACCCAGTACTTC
>TRBV6-5|TRBJ1-1|TRBD1|-
CASASRTGLSEAFF
TGTGCCAGCGCCTCGAGGACAGGGTTATCTGAAGCTTTCTTT
>TRBV11-1|TRBJ2-5|-|-
CASSSQETQYF
TGTGCCAGCAGCTCCCAAGAGACCCAGTACTTC
>TRBV15|TRBJ1-1|-|-
CATSRGGYTEAFF
TGTGCCACCAGCAGAGGAGGGTACACTGAAGCTTTCTTT
>TRBV5-4|TRBJ1-1|-|-
CASSLFGSGYTEAFF
TGTGCCAGCAGCTTGTTCGGGTCTGGATACACTGAAGCTTTCTTT
>TRBV5-5|TRBJ1-1|-|-
CASSLVSLINTEAFF
TGTGCCAGCAGCTTGGTTTCCTTGATAAACACTGAAGCTTTCTTT
>TRBV6-1|TRBJ2-2|-|-
CASSERLARGELFF
TGTGCCAGCAGTGAAAGGCTAGCCCGCGGGGAGCTGTTTTTT
>TRBV5-1|TRBJ2-5|TRBD2|-
CASKTSGLQETQYF
TGCGCCAGCAAAACTAGCGGGTTACAAGAGACCCAGTACTTC
>TRBV13|TRBJ1-4|-|-
CASSLGLMDEKLFF
TGTGCCAGCAGCTTAGGCCTCATGGATGAAAAACTGTTTTTT
>TRBV10-3|TRBJ2-7|-|-
CAISELGRTTYEQYF
TGTGCCATCAGTGAGTTGGGGCGGACAACGTACGAGCAGTACTTC
>TRBV6-6|TRBJ1-5|-|once
CASSQQGYSNQPQHF
TGTGCCAGCAGTCAACAGGGTTATAGCAATCAGCCCCAGCATTTT
>TRBV25-1|TRBJ1-1|-|-
CASSEAGEAFF
TGTGCCAGCAGTGAAGCTGGAGAAGCTTTCTTT
>TRBV24-1|TRBJ2-3|TRBD2|-
CATSDKAGTSTDTQYF
TGTGCCACCAGTGATAAAGCGGGAACAAGCACAGATACGCAGTATTTT
>TRBV7-2|TRBJ1-5|-|-
CASSTEQGLNQPQHF
TGTGCCAGCAGCACTGAACAGGGCCTAAATCAGCCCCAGCATTTT
>TRBV9|TRBJ1-3|-|-
CASSVDSGSSGNTIYF
TGTGCCAGCAGCGTAGACAGCGGCTCCTCTGGAAACACCATATATTTT
>TRBV6-2/TRBV6-3|TRBJ2-7|-|-
CASSLGRSGQRVLRYF
TGTGCCAGCAGTTTGGGTCGATCCGGACAGCGAGTCCTTAGGTACTTC
>TRBV27|TRBJ1-5|-|-
CASSPFTILSNQPQHF
TGTGCCAGCAGCCCCTTTACTATCCTTAGCAATCAGCCCCAGCATTTT
>TRBV5-1|TRBJ2-3|-|-
CASSVGGTDTQYF
TGCGCCAGCAGCGTAGGGGGCACAGATACGCAGTATTTT